The T cell receptor beta chain under discussion was sequenced for a study of T-cell reconstitution after alpha-beta-depleted transplantation in children. This clonotype is deemed large. The authors prepared the TCRbeta library with unique molecular identifiers. In TCRdb, the PCR reads were re-called with MiXCR into one record per CDR3 protein. This table has about 120,000 distinct CDR3 sequences, more than 20% appearing once. The V gene's germline CDR1 is SGDLS and CDR2 YYNGEE. V was clipped by 2 bases and J by 2 bases; unmatched bases: 9. The CDR3 runs to 17 residues. This rearrangement joins TRBV9 to TRBJ2-1, with 8 nucleotides matching TRBD2. This receptor was taken from a male patient aged 2 to 10 who had a stem cell transplant for chronic granulomatous disease, so the T cells may come from the graft donor. Specimen: PBMCs, mostly from graft donor cells, collected 180 days after TCRalphabeta/CD19-depleted stem cell transplant. CDR3 sequence: CASSVREEIGPYNEQFF. Here the CDR3 DNA reads TGTGCCAGCAGCGTGCGGGAGGAGATCGGCCCCTACAATGAGCAGTTCTTC.